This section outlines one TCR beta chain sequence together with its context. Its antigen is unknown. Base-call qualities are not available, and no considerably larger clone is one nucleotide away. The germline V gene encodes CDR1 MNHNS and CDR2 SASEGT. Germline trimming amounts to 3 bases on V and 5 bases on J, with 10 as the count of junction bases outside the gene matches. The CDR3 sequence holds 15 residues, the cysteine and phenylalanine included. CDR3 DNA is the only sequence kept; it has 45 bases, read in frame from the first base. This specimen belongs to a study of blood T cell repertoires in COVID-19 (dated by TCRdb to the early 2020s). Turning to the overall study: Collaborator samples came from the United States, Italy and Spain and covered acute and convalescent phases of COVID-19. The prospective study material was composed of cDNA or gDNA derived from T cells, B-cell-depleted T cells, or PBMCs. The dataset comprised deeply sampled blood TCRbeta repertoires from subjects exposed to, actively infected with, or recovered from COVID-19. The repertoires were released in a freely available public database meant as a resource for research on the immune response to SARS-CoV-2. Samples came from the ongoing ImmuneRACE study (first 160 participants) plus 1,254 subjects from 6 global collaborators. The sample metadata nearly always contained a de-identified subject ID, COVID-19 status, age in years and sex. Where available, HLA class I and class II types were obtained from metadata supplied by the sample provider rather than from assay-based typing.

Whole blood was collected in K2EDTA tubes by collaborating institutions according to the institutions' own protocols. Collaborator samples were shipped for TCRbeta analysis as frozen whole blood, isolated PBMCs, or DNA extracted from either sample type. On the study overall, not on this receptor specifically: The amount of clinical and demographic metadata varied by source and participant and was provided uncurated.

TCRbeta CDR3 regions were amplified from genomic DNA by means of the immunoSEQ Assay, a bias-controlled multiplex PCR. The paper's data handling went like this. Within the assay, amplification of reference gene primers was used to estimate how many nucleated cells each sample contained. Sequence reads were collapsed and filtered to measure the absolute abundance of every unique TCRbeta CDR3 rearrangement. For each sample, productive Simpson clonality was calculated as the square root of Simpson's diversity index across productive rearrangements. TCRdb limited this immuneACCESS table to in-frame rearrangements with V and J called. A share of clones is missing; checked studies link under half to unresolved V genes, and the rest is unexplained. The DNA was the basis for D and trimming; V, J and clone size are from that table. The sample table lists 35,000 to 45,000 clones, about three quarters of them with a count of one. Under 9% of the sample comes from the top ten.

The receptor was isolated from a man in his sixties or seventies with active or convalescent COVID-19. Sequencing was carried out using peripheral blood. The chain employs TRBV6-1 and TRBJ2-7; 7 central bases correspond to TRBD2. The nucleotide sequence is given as TGTGCCAGCAGTGAGCCGTGGCGGGGGAACAACGAGCAGTACTTC. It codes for CASSEPWRGNNEQYF.